This T cell receptor beta chain comes out of a study of blood T cells in healthy people across ages. Overall study findings and caveats: Estimated diversity that came from one million T cells was considered an underestimate.

This CDR3 contains 16 residues. The second PCR ran 7 to 11 cycles with a sample-barcoded 5' primer and J-beta primers. From the 5' RACE reads, TCRdb called clonotypes with MiXCR, one entry per CDR3 protein. Among roughly 640,000 distinct CDR3 sequences listed, about 28% were seen once. Each donor was a healthy Caucasian individual from Russia, aged about 6 to 100. Each sample gave at least 7 million isolated PBMCs. Only a few counts were recorded for this clonotype. No antigen is known for it. The chain recombines TRBV21-1 with TRBJ2-2; the D segment call TRBD1 is taken from the table without a DNA check. TRBV21-1 is tagged as a pseudogene. What was sequenced was blood. The source is a woman aged 80 or older in good health. The CDR3 sequence: CASSSHPDRGTGELFF. The CDR3 nucleotides read TGTGCCAGCAGCAGCCACCCGGACAGGGGAACCGGGGAGCTGTTTTTT.